The 24 T cell receptor beta chains reported below all come from one sample, sequenced in a study of naive and memory T cell subsets. An equimolar mix of two oligonucleotides served as the beta constant-region primer for TRBC1 and TRBC2. TCRdb reprocessed the UMI-ligation and nested PCR reads via MiXCR and lists one record per CDR3 protein. The sample shows about 80,000 distinct CDR3 sequences, about 12% of them seen only once. What was sequenced was central memory CD4+ T cells from blood. The receptors originated from a human donor in good health.

This sequence joins TRBV12-3 or TRBV12-4 and TRBJ2-2; TRBD2 aligns across 7 bases. The CDR3 runs 16 residues. Trimming at V came to 5 bases and at J to 6 bases, leaving 12 bases not matched to a gene. CDR3: CASSLPTGGGAGELFF. Here the CDR3 DNA reads TGTGCCAGCAGTCTACCGACTGGGGGGGGGGCCGGGGAGCTGTTTTTT.

V and J are TRBV14 and TRBJ2-3, with 9 bases lining up with TRBD1. CDR1 is SGHDN and CDR2 is FVKESK in the germline V gene. Trimming took 0 bases from V and 4 from J; bases not matched to a gene: 8. The CDR3 consists of 17 residues. CDR3 amino acids: CASSQDTGTGKPDTQYF. For the CDR3, the DNA is TGTGCCAGCAGCCAAGATACCGGGACAGGGAAACCAGATACGCAGTATTTT. Filled out from reference TRBV14 and TRBJ2-3, the complete variable domain reads EAGVTQFPSHSVIEKGQTVTLRCDPISGHDNLYWYRRVMGKEIKFLLHFVKESKQDESGMPNNRFLAERTGGTYSTLKVQPAELEDSGVYFCASSQDTGTGKPDTQYFGPGTRLTVL.

The J gene is TRBJ1-5, the V gene TRBV4-1; no clear D. The CDR3 spans 16 residues. V lost 0 bases and J lost 5, with 14 bases in between. In germline, CDR1 is MGHRA, CDR2 YSYEKL. The CDR3 here is CASSQDLGVGYQPQHF. In DNA form, the CDR3 reads TGCGCCAGCAGCCAAGATCTCGGGGTTGGGTATCAGCCCCAGCATTTT.

This clonotype showed up just a few times. This chain uses TRBV6-2 or TRBV6-3 with TRBJ2-2; D may correspond to TRBD1 or TRBD2 (6 bases each). V was trimmed by 7 bases and J by 0 bases, leaving 12 bases between them. The germline V gene encodes CDR1 MNHEY and CDR2 SVGEGT. The CDR3 runs to 15 residues. CDR3 DNA sequence: TGTGCCAGCATAGTAGGGGGGACGAACACCGGGGAGCTGTTTTTT. Its translation is CASIVGGTNTGELFF.

The chain uses TRBV30 and TRBJ1-5, with 9 bases identical to TRBD1. Germline values: CDR1 GTSNPN, CDR2 SVGIG (reference sequence). With V trimmed by 3 bases and J by 4 bases, 1 base remained unmatched. This CDR3 comprises 13 residues. In DNA form, the CDR3 reads TGTGCCTGGAGGGGGACAGGGAATCAGCCCCAGCATTTT. This sequence encodes CAWRGTGNQPQHF.

This clonotype occurred a few times. The J gene is TRBJ1-2, the V gene TRBV27; D is unresolved. Germline V lookup: CDR1 MNHEY, CDR2 SMNVEV (reference sequence). The CDR3 is 15 residues long. V was clipped by 1 base and J by 4 bases, with 13 bases between them. In DNA, the CDR3 is TGTGCCAGCAGTTTATTAGCGGGCAGCCGCTATGGCTACACCTTC. It yields the protein CASSLLAGSRYGYTF.

The chain uses TRBV15 and TRBJ1-6; D unclear. The CDR3 runs 13 residues. Germline V gene sequence: CDR1 LNHNV, CDR2 YYDKDF (reference sequence). With 0 bases removed from V and 6 bases from J, the gap between germline ends came to 3 bases. The CDR3 loop reads CATSRDANSPLHF. Here the CDR3 DNA reads TGTGCCACCAGCAGAGATGCTAATTCACCCCTCCACTTT.

This clonotype was seen a handful of times. The rearrangement links TRBV2 to TRBJ1-2; D not resolved. The CDR3 length is 14 residues. Trimming shortened V by 4 bases and J by 4 bases, and 13 bases separated the two germline ends. The germline CDR1 and CDR2 sequences are SNHLY and FYNNEI. In DNA form, the CDR3 reads TGTGCCAGCAGTGTCCAAGCCCTAACCTATGGCTACACCTTC. As protein: CASSVQALTYGYTF.

The CDR3 loop reads CSVQDGGGQTYEQYF. As DNA, the CDR3 is TGCAGTGTCCAAGATGGGGGGGGACAGACCTACGAGCAGTACTTC. The rearrangement joins TRBV20-1 to TRBJ2-7; D is tentatively TRBD1 or TRBD2 (7 bases each). Germline V gives CDR1 DFQATT, CDR2 SNEGSKA (reference sequence). This CDR3 spans 15 amino acids. V shed 7 bases and J shed 2 bases, with 21 bases lying between them.

This clonotype has at least ten counts. The chain uses TRBV5-4 and TRBJ2-7; 9 positions match TRBD2. Trimming at V came to 2 bases and at J to 5 bases, leaving 8 bases not matched to a gene. CDR3 length equals 15 residues. Germline V gene lookup returns CDR1 SGHNT and CDR2 YYREEE (reference sequence). CDR3 nucleotide sequence: TGTGCCAGCAGCTTCCCGACTAGCGGTGCCGACGAGCAGTACTTC. It codes for CASSFPTSGADEQYF.

This rearrangement joins TRBV20-1 to TRBJ2-5; 8 bases are a match to TRBD2. This CDR3 is 12 amino acids long. From germline, CDR1 is DFQATT and CDR2 SNEGSKA (reference sequence). Written as DNA, the CDR3 is TGCAGCGGGGATAGCGGGAAAGAGACCCAGTACTTC. Translated, it gives CSGDSGKETQYF.

The chain recombines TRBV7-8 with TRBJ2-7, with D maybe TRBD1 (6 bases). This CDR3 comprises 14 residues. The germline V gene has CDR1 SGHVS and CDR2 FQNEAQ. Trimming took 4 bases from V and 9 from J, leaving 19 bases between them. The CDR3 sequence: CASSSRLGQEGQYF. CDR3 nucleotides: TGTGCCAGCAGCTCCCGCCTGGGACAAGAGGGGCAGTACTTC.

This clonotype was counted ten times or more. The genes are TRBV28 and TRBJ2-7, with 8 bases matching TRBD1. The CDR3 has 13 residues. Looked up from germline, CDR1 is MDHEN and CDR2 is SYDVKM. With V trimmed by 5 bases and J by 2 bases, 2 bases remained unmatched. In DNA form, the CDR3 reads TGTGCCAGCAGTCGGACAGGGACCTACGAGCAGTACTTC. Encoded protein: CASSRTGTYEQYF. Variable domain in full (rest from reference TRBV28 and TRBJ2-7): DVKVTQSSRYLVKRTGEKVFLECVQDMDHENMFWYRQDPGLGLRLIYFSYDVKMKEKGDIPEGYSVSREKKERFSLILESASTNQTSMYLCASSRTGTYEQYFGPGTRLTVT.

The rearrangement uses TRBV7-9 and TRBJ2-5; either TRBD1 or TRBD2 may supply D (5 bases each). The CDR3 is 15 amino acids. V dropped 5 bases and J dropped 1 base, with 14 bases sitting between them. Per germline, CDR1 SEHNR and CDR2 FQNEAQ (reference sequence). The CDR3 nucleotides read TGTGCCAGCAGCCCACGTGTGGGACCCCAAGAGACCCAGTACTTC. Amino acid sequence: CASSPRVGPQETQYF.

There are many counts of this clonotype. This chain uses TRBV6-2 or TRBV6-3 with TRBJ2-3; TRBD1 matches 8 bases. The germline V gene encodes CDR1 MNHEY and CDR2 SVGEGT. The CDR3 loop spans 14 amino acids. Trimming cost V 6 bases and J 2 bases; bases outside gene matches: 4. In nucleotides, the CDR3 is TGTGCCAGCAGCCTCAGGGGGCCCACAGATACGCAGTATTTT. The encoded protein is CASSLRGPTDTQYF.

This clonotype was counted at least ten times. J is TRBJ2-5 and V is TRBV7-2; D unclear. The germline V gene encodes CDR1 SGHTA and CDR2 FQGNSA. V dropped 3 bases and J dropped 3 bases, with 11 bases sitting between them. This CDR3 is built from 14 residues. CDR3 region: CASSFQRREETQYF. The DNA of the CDR3 is TGTGCCAGCAGCTTCCAACGACGGGAAGAGACCCAGTACTTC.

Concerning this clonotype: An end of the junction differs from the germline gene, which may be a read error. The chain combines TRBV6-1 with TRBJ1-1, with D maybe TRBD1 (5 bases). Germline assignment: CDR1 MNHNS and CDR2 SASEGT. The CDR3 extends over 12 amino acids. The CDR3, as DNA: TGTGCCAGCACTGAAAGGGGCACTGAAGCTTTCTTT. Residues: CASTERGTEAFF.

This clonotype was seen many times. The genes are TRBV20-1 and TRBJ2-1, with D perhaps matching TRBD1 (6 bases). Germline V lookup: CDR1 DFQATT, CDR2 SNEGSKA (reference sequence). The CDR3 has 19 residues. V was clipped by 3 bases and J by 3 bases, with 27 bases between them. The CDR3 reads CSASAQGLARQSLYNEQFF. As DNA, the CDR3 is TGCAGTGCTAGCGCCCAGGGGTTAGCTAGACAATCTCTCTACAATGAGCAGTTCTTC.

This clonotype was seen a few times. The rearrangement links TRBV4-3 to TRBJ1-1, with D uncertain. The V end lost 0 bases, the J end lost 7 bases, and 12 bases lay between the germline ends. The germline V gene encodes CDR1 LGHNA and CDR2 YSLEER. The CDR3 extends over 14 amino acids. Here the CDR3 reads CASSQDYAPGEAFF. The CDR3 coding sequence is TGCGCCAGCAGCCAAGATTACGCCCCCGGTGAAGCTTTCTTT.

The chain recombines TRBV30 with TRBJ2-1; D might be TRBD1 (6 bases). Germline-derived CDR1 and CDR2 are GTSNPN and SVGIG (reference sequence). This CDR3 is built from 12 residues. V was pared by 8 bases and J by 16 bases, with 24 bases between. The DNA of the CDR3 is TGTGCCCGAAAAGAAGCGAAAACAGGGCCCTTCTTC. Translated: CARKEAKTGPFF.

This clonotype was counted a few times. The chain couples TRBV6-5 to TRBJ2-5, with D unclear. CDR1 is MNHEY, CDR2 SVGAGI, per germline. The CDR3 extends over 15 amino acids. With 6 bases removed from V and 0 bases from J, the gap between germline ends came to 14 bases. CDR3 nucleotide sequence: TGTGCCAGCAGCTGGATCGAGGCGTACCAAGAGACCCAGTACTTC. It is translated as CASSWIEAYQETQYF.

This clonotype was picked up many times. The V and J genes are TRBV20-1 and TRBJ1-3; unclear D gene. V dropped 0 bases and J dropped 3 bases, with 6 bases sitting between them. The CDR3 covers 13 residues. Germline V CDR1 and CDR2: DFQATT, SNEGSKA (reference sequence). The DNA of the CDR3 is TGCAGTGCTAGAGAATTAGGTGGAAACACCATATATTTT. Translating gives CSARELGGNTIYF.

The J gene is TRBJ1-6, the V gene TRBV20-1, with 8 bases aligning to TRBD1. This CDR3 region has 15 residues. Germline-derived CDR1 and CDR2 are DFQATT and SNEGSKA (reference sequence). The V gene end was trimmed by 2 bases and the J gene end by 9 bases; junction bases not matched to a gene: 9. CDR3 protein: CSARTQTGASSPLHF. The CDR3 DNA reads TGCAGTGCTAGAACGCAGACAGGGGCGAGTTCACCCCTCCACTTT.

The chain has TRBV20-1 and TRBJ1-1, with 10 bases matching TRBD1. The CDR3 has 14 residues. Germline CDR1 and CDR2: DFQATT and SNEGSKA (reference sequence). The trim removed 4 bases at V and 5 bases at J, leaving 7 bases unmatched. The CDR3 protein is CSATRGQGITEAFF. The CDR3 DNA sequence: TGCAGTGCTACGAGGGGACAGGGGATAACTGAAGCTTTCTTT.